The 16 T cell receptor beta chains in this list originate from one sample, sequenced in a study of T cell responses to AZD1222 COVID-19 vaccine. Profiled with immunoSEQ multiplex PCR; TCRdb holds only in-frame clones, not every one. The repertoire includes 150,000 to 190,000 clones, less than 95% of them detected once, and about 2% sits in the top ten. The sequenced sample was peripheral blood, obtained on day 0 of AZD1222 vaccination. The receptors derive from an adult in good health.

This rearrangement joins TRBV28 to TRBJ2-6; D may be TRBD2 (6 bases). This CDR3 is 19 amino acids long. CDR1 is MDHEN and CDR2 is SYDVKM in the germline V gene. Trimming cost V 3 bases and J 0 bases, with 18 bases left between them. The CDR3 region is CASSFWSAGTPSGANVLTF. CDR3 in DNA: TGTGCCAGCAGTTTTTGGAGCGCGGGAACACCCTCTGGGGCCAACGTCCTGACTTTC.

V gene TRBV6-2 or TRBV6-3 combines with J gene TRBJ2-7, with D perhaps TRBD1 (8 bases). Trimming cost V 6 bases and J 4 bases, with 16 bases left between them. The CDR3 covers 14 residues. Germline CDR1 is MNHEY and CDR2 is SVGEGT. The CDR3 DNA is TGTGCCAGCAGCTCTGACAGGGGAGGGTACGAGCAGTACTTC. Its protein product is CASSSDRGGYEQYF.

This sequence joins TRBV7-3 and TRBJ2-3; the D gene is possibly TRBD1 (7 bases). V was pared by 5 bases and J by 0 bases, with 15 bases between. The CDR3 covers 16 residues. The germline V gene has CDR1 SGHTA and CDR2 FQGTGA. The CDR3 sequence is CASSRTTGTSTDTQYF. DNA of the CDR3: TGTGCCAGCAGCCGGACGACAGGGACTAGCACAGATACGCAGTATTTT.

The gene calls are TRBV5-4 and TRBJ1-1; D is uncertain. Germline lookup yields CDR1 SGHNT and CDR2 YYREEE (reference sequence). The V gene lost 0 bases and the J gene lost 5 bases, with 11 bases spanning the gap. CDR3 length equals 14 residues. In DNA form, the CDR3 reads TGTGCCAGCAGCTTGGCCCGGGTGAGAACTGAAGCTTTCTTT. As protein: CASSLARVRTEAFF.

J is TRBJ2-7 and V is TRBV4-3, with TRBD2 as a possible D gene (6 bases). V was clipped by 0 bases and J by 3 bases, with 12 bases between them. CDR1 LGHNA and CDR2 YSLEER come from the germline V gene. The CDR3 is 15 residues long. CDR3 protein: CASSQDSSGFYEQYF. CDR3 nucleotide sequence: TGCGCCAGCAGCCAAGATTCCAGCGGGTTCTACGAGCAGTACTTC.

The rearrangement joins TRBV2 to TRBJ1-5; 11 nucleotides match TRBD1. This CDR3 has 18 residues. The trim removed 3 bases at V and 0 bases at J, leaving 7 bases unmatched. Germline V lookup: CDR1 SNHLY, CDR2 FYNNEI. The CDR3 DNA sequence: TGTGCCAGCAGTGAGGACAGGGGGCTTGGGTATAGCAATCAGCCCCAGCATTTT. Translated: CASSEDRGLGYSNQPQHF.

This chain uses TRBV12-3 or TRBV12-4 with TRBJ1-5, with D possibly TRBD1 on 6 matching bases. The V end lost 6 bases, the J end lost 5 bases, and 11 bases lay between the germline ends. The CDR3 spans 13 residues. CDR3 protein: CASRDSRDQPQHF. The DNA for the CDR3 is TGTGCCAGCAGGGACAGCCGAGATCAGCCCCAGCATTTT.

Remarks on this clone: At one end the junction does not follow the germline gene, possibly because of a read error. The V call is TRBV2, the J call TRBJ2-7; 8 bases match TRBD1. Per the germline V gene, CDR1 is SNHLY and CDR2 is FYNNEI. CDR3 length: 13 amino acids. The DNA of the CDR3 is TGTGCCAGCAGTTTCAGGGGGCGGCCACTGGTCCCTTTC. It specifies CASSFRGRPLVPF.

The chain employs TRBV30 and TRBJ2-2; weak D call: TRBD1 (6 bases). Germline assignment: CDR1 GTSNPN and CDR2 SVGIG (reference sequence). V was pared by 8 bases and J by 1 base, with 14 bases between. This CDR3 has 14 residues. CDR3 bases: TGTGCCGACAGGACGGGCAGGAACACCGGGGAGCTGTTTTTT. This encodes CADRTGRNTGELFF.

The CDR3 here is CASSRTSDEQFF. The CDR3 nucleotides are TGTGCCAGCAGTCGAACTAGCGATGAGCAGTTCTTC. The chain carries TRBV6-6 and TRBJ2-1, with 7 bases matching TRBD2. This CDR3 spans 12 amino acids. V lost 5 bases and J lost 8; bases outside the gene matches: 3. The V gene's germline CDR1 is MNHNY and CDR2 SVGAGI (reference sequence).

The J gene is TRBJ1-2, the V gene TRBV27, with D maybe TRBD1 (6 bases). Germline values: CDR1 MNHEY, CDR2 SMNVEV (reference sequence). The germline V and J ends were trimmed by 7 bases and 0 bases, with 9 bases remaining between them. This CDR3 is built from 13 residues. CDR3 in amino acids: CASKTGANYGYTF. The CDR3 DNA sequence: TGTGCCAGCAAGACAGGAGCTAACTATGGCTACACCTTC.

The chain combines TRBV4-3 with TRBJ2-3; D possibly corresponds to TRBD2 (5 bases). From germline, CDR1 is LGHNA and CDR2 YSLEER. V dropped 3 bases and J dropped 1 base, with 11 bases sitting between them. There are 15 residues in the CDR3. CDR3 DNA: TGCGCCAGCAGCCAGGACGGCGGGCGCACAGATACGCAGTATTTT. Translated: CASSQDGGRTDTQYF.

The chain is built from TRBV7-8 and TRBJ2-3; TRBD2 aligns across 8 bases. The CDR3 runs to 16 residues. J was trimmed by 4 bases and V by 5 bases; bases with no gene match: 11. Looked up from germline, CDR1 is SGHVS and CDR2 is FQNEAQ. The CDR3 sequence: CASSHPRAGGSDTQYF. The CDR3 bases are TGTGCCAGCAGCCACCCCAGGGCGGGAGGCTCAGATACGCAGTATTTT.

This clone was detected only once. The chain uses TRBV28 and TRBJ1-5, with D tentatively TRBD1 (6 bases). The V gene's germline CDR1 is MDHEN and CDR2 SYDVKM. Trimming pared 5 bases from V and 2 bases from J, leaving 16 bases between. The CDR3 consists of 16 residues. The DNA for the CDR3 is TGTGCCAGCAGTCCGTCAGGGGAGGCTGGCAATCAGCCCCAGCATTTT. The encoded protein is CASSPSGEAGNQPQHF.

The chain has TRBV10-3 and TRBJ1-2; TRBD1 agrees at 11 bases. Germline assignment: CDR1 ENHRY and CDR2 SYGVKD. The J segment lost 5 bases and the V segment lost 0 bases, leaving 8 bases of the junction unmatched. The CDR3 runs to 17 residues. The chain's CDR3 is CAISESVPGQGVYGYTF. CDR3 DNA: TGTGCCATCAGTGAGTCCGTCCCGGGACAGGGGGTATATGGCTACACCTTC.

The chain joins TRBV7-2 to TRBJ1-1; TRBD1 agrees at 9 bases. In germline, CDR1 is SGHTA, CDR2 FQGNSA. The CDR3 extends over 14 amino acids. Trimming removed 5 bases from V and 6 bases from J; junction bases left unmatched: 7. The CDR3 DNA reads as TGTGCCAGCAGCGCGGGACAGGGTGTGGCTGAAGCTTTCTTT. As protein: CASSAGQGVAEAFF.